A single sample gave rise to the 12 T cell receptor beta chains below, sequenced in a study of tumor-infiltrating lymphocytes in localized non-small cell lung cancer. Using immunoSEQ multiplex PCR, the repertoire was profiled, and TCRdb retains in-frame clones only, with some absent. Among around 5,200 clones listed, about 71% were seen once. Material: uninvolved lung tissue not adjacent to the tumor. The receptors were sampled from a human donor with non-small cell lung cancer.

V gene TRBV5-4 combines with J gene TRBJ2-5; D remains ambiguous. The CDR3 has 13 amino acids. V was cut by 1 base and J by 1 base, with 5 bases left in between. The germline gives CDR1 SGHNT, CDR2 YYREEE (reference sequence). The CDR3 sequence: CASSLNTQETQYF. Written as DNA, the CDR3 is TGTGCCAGCAGCTTGAATACCCAAGAGACCCAGTACTTC.

The chain couples TRBV28 to TRBJ1-5; the D gene is possibly TRBD1 (6 bases). V dropped 6 bases and J dropped 6 bases, with 18 bases sitting between them. The CDR3 runs to 15 residues. Germline lookup yields CDR1 MDHEN and CDR2 SYDVKM. In nucleotides, the CDR3 is TGTGCCAGCAGACTAGGGGGGAGGGCGGGTCAGCCCCAGCATTTT. Translating it yields CASRLGGRAGQPQHF. Drawing the rest from reference TRBV28 and TRBJ1-5, the complete variable domain is DVKVTQSSRYLVKRTGEKVFLECVQDMDHENMFWYRQDPGLGLRLIYFSYDVKMKEKGDIPEGYSVSREKKERFSLILESASTNQTSMYLCASRLGGRAGQPQHFGDGTRLSIL.

The chain uses TRBV9 and TRBJ1-1; D possibly corresponds to TRBD1 (5 bases). The V and J ends lost 3 bases and 0 bases respectively, with 15 bases between them. CDR1 SGDLS and CDR2 YYNGEE come from the germline V gene. The CDR3 contains 16 residues. The CDR3 DNA is TGTGCCAGCAGCGAGATTGTGGGGCTAATGAACACTGAAGCTTTCTTT. It translates to CASSEIVGLMNTEAFF. The complete variable domain, with remaining parts taken from reference TRBV9 and TRBJ1-1, reads DSGVTQTPKHLITATGQRVTLRCSPRSGDLSVYWYQQSLDQGLQFLIQYYNGEERAKGNILERFSAQQFPDLHSELNLSSLELGDSALYFCASSEIVGLMNTEAFFGQGTRLTVV.

This clone was detected a few times. The V gene is TRBV4-3, the J gene TRBJ1-2, with TRBD1 identical over 8 bases. CDR1 LGHNA and CDR2 YSLEER come from the germline V gene. The V and J ends lost 3 bases and 8 bases, in that order; junction bases with no gene match: 8. This CDR3 is 14 amino acids long. For the CDR3, the DNA is TGCGCCAGCAGCCAGGGACAGGAAAATTGGGGCTACACCTTC. Its protein is CASSQGQENWGYTF.

The V and J genes are TRBV6-6 and TRBJ2-1; D is unresolved. The CDR3 extends over 14 amino acids. Trimming removed 5 bases from V and 3 bases from J, with 11 bases in between. The germline V gene encodes CDR1 MNHNY and CDR2 SVGAGI (reference sequence). CDR3 nucleotides: TGTGCCAGCAGTCCTCCATATAACTACAATGAGCAGTTCTTC. This sequence encodes CASSPPYNYNEQFF.

The CDR3 DNA follows: TGCGCCAGCAGCTTGGTCGGACTAGCGGGAGTGGAGACCCAGTACTTC. Encoded protein: CASSLVGLAGVETQYF. This chain links TRBV5-1 with TRBJ2-5, with 13 nucleotides matching TRBD2. Germline CDR1 reads SGHRS; CDR2 reads YFSETQ. CDR3 length: 16 amino acids. The trim removed 0 bases at V and 5 bases at J, leaving 4 bases unmatched.

This chain uses TRBV27 with TRBJ2-3, with D possibly being TRBD1 or TRBD2 (7 bases each). V was cut by 5 bases and J by 0 bases, with 15 bases left in between. CDR3 length: 16 residues. The V gene's germline CDR1 is MNHEY and CDR2 SMNVEV (reference sequence). DNA for the CDR3: TGTGCCAGCAGTCCAGGGGGGGGCCCTAGCACAGATACGCAGTATTTT. The encoded protein is CASSPGGGPSTDTQYF.

J is TRBJ2-7 and V is TRBV2, with D unresolved. Trimming pared 2 bases from V and 1 base from J, leaving 12 bases between. This CDR3 has 15 residues. CDR1 is SNHLY, CDR2 FYNNEI, per germline. The CDR3 spells CASSELLVRSYEQYF. CDR3 in DNA: TGTGCCAGCAGTGAATTGTTGGTGCGGTCCTACGAGCAGTACTTC.

This clone is medium-sized. V gene TRBV7-2 combines with J gene TRBJ2-7, with a weak D call TRBD2 (5 bases). Germline values: CDR1 SGHTA, CDR2 FQGNSA. The CDR3 has 13 amino acids. V lost 3 bases and J 2 bases, leaving 8 bases between the germline ends. CDR3 DNA: TGTGCCAGCAGCTTCGGGGAAACCTACGAGCAGTACTTC. Translation: CASSFGETYEQYF.

The chain combines TRBV7-9 with TRBJ2-7, with 7 bases that match TRBD1. This CDR3 is built from 16 residues. V lost 5 bases and J lost 0; bases outside the gene matches: 10. Germline CDR1 SEHNR, CDR2 FQNEAQ (reference sequence). CDR3 protein: CASSPPGWTGSYEQYF. DNA for the CDR3: TGTGCCAGCAGCCCTCCGGGGTGGACAGGCTCCTACGAGCAGTACTTC.

Within the sample, this clone is medium-sized (0.01 to 0.1%). The V and J genes are TRBV19 and TRBJ2-2, with D hard to call. V shed 7 bases and J shed 2 bases, with 8 bases lying between them. Germline lookup yields CDR1 LNHDA and CDR2 SQIVND (reference sequence). The CDR3 loop spans 13 amino acids. CDR3 in DNA: TGTGCCAGTACGGATGCCAACACCGGGGAGCTGTTTTTT. It translates to CASTDANTGELFF.

This clone has only a few counts. DNA of the CDR3: TGTTCGACGGGAGGAAACTATGGCTACACCTTC. It translates to CSTGGNYGYTF. The chain combines TRBV19 with TRBJ1-2; D is unclear. Per the germline V gene, CDR1 is LNHDA and CDR2 is SQIVND (reference sequence). The CDR3 contains 11 residues.